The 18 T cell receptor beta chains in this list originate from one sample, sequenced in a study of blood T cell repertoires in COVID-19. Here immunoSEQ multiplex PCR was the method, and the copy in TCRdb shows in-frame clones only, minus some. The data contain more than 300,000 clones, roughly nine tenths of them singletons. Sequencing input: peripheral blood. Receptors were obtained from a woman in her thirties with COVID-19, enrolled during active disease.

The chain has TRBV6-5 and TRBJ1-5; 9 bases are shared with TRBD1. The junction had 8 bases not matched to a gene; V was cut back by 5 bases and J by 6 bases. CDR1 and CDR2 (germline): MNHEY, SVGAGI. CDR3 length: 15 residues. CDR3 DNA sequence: TGTGCCAGCAGTCCCGGGACAGGGTTGGGTCAGCCCCAGCATTTT. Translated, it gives CASSPGTGLGQPQHF.

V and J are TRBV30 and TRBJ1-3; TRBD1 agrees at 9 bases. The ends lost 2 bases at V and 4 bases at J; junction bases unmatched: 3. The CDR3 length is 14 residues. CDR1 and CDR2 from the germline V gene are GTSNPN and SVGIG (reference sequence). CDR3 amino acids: CAWSRTGVGNTIYF. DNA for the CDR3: TGTGCCTGGAGTCGGACAGGGGTCGGAAACACCATATATTTT.

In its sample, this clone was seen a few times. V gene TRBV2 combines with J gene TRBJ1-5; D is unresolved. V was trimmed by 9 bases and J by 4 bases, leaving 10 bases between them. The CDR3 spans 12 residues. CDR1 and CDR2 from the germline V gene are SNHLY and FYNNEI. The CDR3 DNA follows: TGTGCCAGTTCAGGCCTTAATCAGCCCCAGCATTTT. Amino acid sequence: CASSGLNQPQHF.

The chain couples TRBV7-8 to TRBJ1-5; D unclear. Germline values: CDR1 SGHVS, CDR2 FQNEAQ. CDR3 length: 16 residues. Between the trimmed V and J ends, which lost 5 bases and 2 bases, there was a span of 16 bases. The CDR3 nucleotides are TGTGCCAGCAGCCCCATGACCTCTGCGGGCAATCAGCCCCAGCATTTT. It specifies CASSPMTSAGNQPQHF.

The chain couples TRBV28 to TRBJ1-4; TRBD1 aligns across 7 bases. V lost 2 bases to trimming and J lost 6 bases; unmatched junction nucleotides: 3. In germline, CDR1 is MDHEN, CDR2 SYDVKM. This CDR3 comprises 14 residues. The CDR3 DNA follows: TGTGCCAGCAGTTTACGACAGGGCCATGAAAAACTGTTTTTT. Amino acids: CASSLRQGHEKLFF.

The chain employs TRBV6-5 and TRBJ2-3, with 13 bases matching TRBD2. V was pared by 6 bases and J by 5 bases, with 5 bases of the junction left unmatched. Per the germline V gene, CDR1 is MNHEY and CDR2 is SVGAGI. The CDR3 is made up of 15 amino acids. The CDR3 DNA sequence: TGTGCCAGCAGCCAGGGACTAGCGGGGCAAGATACGCAGTATTTT. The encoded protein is CASSQGLAGQDTQYF.

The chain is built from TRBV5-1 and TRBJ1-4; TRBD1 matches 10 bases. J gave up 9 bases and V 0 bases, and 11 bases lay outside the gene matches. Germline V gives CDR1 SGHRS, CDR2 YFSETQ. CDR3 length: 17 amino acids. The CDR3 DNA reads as TGCGCCAGCAGCTTGGCCGAAGTTGGGACAGGGGATCAAAAACTGTTTTTT. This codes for CASSLAEVGTGDQKLFF.

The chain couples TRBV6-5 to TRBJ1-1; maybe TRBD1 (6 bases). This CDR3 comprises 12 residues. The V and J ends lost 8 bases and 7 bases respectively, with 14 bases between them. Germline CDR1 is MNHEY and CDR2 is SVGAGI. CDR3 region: CASGHTGSEAFF. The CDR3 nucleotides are TGTGCCAGCGGCCATACAGGGAGTGAAGCTTTCTTT.

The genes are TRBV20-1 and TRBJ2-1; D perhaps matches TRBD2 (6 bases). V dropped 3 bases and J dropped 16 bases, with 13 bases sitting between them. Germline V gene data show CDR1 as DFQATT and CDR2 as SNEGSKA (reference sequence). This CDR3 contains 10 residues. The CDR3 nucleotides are TGCAGTGCTAGGAAACTAGCCCCCTTCTTC. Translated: CSARKLAPFF.

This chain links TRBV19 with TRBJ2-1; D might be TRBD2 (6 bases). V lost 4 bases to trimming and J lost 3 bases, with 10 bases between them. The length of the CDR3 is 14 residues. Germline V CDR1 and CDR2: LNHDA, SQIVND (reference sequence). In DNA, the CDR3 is TGTGCCAGTAGTAACGGGGGACTCTACAATGAGCAGTTCTTC. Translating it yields CASSNGGLYNEQFF.

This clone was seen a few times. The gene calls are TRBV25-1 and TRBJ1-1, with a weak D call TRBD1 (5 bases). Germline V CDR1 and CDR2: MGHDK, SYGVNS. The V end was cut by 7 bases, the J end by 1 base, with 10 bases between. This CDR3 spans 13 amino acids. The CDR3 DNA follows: TGTGCCAGCACCTTCACAGGGAACACTGAAGCTTTCTTT. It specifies CASTFTGNTEAFF.

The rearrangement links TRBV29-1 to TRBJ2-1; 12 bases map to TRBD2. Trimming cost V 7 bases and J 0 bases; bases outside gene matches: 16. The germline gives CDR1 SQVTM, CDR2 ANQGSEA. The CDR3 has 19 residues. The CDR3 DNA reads TGCAGCGCCGCAGATTTACTAGCGGGGGGCTCGAGCTCCTACAATGAGCAGTTCTTC. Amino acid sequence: CSAADLLAGGSSSYNEQFF.

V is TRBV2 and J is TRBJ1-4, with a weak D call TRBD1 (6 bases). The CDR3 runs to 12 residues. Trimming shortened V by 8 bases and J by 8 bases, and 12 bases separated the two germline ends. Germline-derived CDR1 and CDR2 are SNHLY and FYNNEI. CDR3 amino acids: CASGQGREKLFF. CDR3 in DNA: TGTGCCAGCGGGCAGGGGAGAGAAAAACTGTTTTTT.

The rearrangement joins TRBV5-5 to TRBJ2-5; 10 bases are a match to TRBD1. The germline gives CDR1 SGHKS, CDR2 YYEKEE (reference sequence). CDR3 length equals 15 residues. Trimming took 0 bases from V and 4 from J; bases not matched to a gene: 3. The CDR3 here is CASSLGRTGGETQYF. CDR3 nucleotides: TGTGCCAGCAGCTTGGGAAGGACAGGGGGAGAGACCCAGTACTTC. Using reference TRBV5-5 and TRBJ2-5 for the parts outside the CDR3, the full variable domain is DAGVTQSPTHLIKTRGQQVTLRCSPISGHKSVSWYQQVLGQGPQFIFQYYEKEERGRGNFPDRFSARQFPNYSSELNVNALLLGDSALYLCASSLGRTGGETQYFGPGTRLLVL.

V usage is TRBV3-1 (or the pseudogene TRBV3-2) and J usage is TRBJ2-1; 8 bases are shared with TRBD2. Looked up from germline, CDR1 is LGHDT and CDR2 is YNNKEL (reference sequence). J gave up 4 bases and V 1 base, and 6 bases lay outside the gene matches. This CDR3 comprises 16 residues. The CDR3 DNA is TGTGCCAGCAGCCAAGCGGGGGGGGCAGATTACAATGAGCAGTTCTTC. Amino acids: CASSQAGGADYNEQFF.

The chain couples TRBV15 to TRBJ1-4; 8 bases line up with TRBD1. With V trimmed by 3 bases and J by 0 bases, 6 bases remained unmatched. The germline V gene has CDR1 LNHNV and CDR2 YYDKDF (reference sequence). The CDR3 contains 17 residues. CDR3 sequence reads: CATSRTGAAATNEKLFF. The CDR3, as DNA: TGTGCCACCAGCAGGACAGGGGCCGCGGCAACTAATGAAAAACTGTTTTTT.

The CDR3 bases are TGTGCCAGTAGTAGCAGGGTTGGTCAGCCCCAGCATTTT. As protein: CASSSRVGQPQHF. V and J are TRBV19 and TRBJ1-5; weak D call: TRBD1 (5 bases). Germline V lookup: CDR1 LNHDA, CDR2 SQIVND (reference sequence). The CDR3 is made up of 13 amino acids. V lost 4 bases, J lost 6 bases, and 10 bases lay in between.

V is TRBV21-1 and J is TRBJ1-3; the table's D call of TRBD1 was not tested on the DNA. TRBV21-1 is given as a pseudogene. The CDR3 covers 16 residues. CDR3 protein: CASSGDTRNSGNTIYF. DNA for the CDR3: TGTGCCAGCAGCGGGGACACCCGGAACTCTGGAAACACCATATATTTT.